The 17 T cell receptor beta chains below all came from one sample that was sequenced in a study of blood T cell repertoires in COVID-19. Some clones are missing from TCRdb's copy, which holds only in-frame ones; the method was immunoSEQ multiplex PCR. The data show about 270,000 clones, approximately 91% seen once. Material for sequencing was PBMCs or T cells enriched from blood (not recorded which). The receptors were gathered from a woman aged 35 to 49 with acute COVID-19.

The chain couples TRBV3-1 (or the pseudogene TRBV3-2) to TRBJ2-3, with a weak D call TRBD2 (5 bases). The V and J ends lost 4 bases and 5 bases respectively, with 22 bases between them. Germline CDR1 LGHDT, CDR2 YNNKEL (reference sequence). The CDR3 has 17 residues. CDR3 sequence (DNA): TGTGCCAGCAGCCTCTGGAGGCGAGCATTGATGGGAGATACGCAGTATTTT. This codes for CASSLWRRALMGDTQYF.

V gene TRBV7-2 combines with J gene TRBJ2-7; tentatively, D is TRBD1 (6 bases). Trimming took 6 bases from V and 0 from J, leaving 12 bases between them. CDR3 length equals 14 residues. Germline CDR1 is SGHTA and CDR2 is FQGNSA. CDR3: CASSLVQGSYEQYF. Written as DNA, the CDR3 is TGTGCCAGCAGTCTAGTACAGGGCTCCTACGAGCAGTACTTC.

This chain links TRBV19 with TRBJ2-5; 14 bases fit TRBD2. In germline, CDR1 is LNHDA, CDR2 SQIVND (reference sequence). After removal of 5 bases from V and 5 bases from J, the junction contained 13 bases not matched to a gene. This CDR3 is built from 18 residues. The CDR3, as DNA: TGTGCCAGTAGTGTCCCGGGACTAGCGGGGGTGGCCGGGGAGACCCAGTACTTC. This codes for CASSVPGLAGVAGETQYF.

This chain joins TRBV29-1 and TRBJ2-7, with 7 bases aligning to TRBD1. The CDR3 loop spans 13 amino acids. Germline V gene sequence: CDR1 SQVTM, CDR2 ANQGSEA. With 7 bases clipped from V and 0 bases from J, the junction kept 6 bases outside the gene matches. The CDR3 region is CSAVTGSSYEQYF. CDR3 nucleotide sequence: TGCAGCGCCGTGACAGGGAGCTCCTACGAGCAGTACTTC.

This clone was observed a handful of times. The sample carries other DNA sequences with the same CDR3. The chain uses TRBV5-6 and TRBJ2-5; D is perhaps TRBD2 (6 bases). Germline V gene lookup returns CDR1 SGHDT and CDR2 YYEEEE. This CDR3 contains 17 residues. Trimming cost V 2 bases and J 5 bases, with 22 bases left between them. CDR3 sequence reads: CASSFLTRGGKGETQYF. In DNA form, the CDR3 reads TGTGCCAGCAGCTTCCTAACGCGTGGGGGGAAGGGGGAGACCCAGTACTTC.

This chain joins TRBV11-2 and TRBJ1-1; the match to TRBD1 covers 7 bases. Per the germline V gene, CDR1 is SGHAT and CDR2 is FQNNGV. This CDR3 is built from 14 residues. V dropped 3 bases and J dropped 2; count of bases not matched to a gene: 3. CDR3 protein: CASSFGQVNTEAFF. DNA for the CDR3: TGTGCCAGCAGCTTTGGACAGGTTAACACTGAAGCTTTCTTT.

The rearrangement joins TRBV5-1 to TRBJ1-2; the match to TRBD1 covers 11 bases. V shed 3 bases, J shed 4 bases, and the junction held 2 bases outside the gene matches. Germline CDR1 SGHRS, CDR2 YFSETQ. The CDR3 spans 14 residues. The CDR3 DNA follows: TGCGCCAGCAGCTGGACAGGGGGCAGCTATGGCTACACCTTC. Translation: CASSWTGGSYGYTF. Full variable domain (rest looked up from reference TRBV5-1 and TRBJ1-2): KAGVTQTPRYLIKTRGQQVTLSCSPISGHRSVSWYQQTPGQGLQFLFEYFSETQRNKGNFPGRFSGRQFSNSRSEMNVSTLELGDSALYLCASSWTGGSYGYTFGSGTRLTVV.

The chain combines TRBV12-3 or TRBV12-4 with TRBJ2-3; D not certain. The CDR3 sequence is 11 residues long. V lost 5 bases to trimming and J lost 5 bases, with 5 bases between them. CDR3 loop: CASSQVDTQYF. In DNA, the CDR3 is TGTGCCAGCAGTCAGGTAGATACGCAGTATTTT.

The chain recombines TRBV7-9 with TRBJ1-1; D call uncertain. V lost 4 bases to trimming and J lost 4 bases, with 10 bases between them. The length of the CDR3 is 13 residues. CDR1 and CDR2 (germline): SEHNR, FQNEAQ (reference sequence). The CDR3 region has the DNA TGTGCCAGCAGCTCCCTCCCGGGCACTGAAGCTTTCTTT. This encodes CASSSLPGTEAFF.

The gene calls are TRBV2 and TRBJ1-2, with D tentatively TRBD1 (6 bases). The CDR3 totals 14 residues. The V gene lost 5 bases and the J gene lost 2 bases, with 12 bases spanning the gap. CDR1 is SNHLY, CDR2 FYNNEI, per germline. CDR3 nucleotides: TGTGCCAGCAGTTCTGGACAGACCAACTATGGCTACACCTTC. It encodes CASSSGQTNYGYTF.

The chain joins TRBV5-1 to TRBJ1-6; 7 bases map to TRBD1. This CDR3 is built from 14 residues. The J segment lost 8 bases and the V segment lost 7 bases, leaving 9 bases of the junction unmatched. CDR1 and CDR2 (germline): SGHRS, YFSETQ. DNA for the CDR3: TGCGCCAGCGGCGGCGGACAGGTGGATTCACCCCTCCACTTT. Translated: CASGGGQVDSPLHF.

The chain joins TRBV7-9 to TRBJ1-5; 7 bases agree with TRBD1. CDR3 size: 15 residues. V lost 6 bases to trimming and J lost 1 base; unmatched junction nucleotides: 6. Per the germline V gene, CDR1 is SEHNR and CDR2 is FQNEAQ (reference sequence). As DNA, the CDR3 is TGTGCCAGCAGTCCCACAGGGGACAGCAATCAGCCCCAGCATTTT. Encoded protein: CASSPTGDSNQPQHF.

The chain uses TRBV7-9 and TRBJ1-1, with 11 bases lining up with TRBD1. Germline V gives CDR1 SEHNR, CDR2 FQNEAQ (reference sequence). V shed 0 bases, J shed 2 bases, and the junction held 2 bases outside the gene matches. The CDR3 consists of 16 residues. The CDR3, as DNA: TGTGCCAGCAGCTTAGCCGGACAGGGGGCAAACACTGAAGCTTTCTTT. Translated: CASSLAGQGANTEAFF.

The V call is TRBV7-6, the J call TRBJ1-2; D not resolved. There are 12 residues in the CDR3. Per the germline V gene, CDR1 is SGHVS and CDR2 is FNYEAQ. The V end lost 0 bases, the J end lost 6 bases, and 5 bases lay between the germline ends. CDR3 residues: CASSLAGDGYTF. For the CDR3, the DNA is TGTGCCAGCAGCTTAGCCGGGGATGGCTACACCTTC.

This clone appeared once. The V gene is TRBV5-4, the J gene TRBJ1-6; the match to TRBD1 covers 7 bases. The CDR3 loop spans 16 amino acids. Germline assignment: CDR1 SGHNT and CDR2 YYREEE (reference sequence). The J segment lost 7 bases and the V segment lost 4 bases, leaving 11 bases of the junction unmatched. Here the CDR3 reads CASSTRSGRGNSPLHF. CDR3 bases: TGTGCCAGCAGCACACGCTCGGGCAGGGGGAATTCACCCCTCCACTTT.

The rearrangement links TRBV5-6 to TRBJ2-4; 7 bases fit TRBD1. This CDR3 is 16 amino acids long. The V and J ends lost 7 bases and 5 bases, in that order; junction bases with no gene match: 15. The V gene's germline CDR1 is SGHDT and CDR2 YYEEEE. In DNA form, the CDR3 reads TGTGCCAGCTCCTCCGACAGGGTAAACGGTGAAAACATTCAGTACTTC. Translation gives CASSSDRVNGENIQYF.

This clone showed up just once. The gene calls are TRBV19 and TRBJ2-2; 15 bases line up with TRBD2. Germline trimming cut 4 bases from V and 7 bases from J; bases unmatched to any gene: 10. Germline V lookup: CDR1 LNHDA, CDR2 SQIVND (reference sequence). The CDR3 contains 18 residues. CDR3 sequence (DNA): TGTGCCAGTAGTACAAGGACTAGCGGGGGGGTTCGGAGCGGGGAGCTGTTTTTT. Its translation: CASSTRTSGGVRSGELFF.